The rows below give T cell receptor beta chains drawn from one sample of a study of circulating and synovial CD4+ cells in juvenile arthritis. Clones were read by immunoSEQ multiplex PCR, and TCRdb kept only the in-frame ones, dropping some. This sample has around 15,000 clones, with around nine tenths found just once. The sequencing sample was made of CD4+ T cells from blood. The receptors stem from a human donor with juvenile idiopathic arthritis. Both conserved end residues are part of each CDR3. The D gene is left open where the match is weak. The size of a clone is reported for some rows only, either as once, few or many, or as a class for expanded clones.

d_call,j_call,cdr3_length,v_call,clone_size,cdr3_aa,cdr3_nt
TRBD1,TRBJ2-3,16,TRBV6-4,-,CASSYSGQVPTDTQYF,TGTGCCAGCAGTTACTCGGGACAGGTCCCCACAGATACGCAGTATTTT
TRBD2,TRBJ2-1,15,TRBV10-3,few,CAITEGTSGRDEQFF,TGTGCCATCACCGAGGGGACTAGCGGGAGGGATGAGCAGTTCTTC
TRBD1,TRBJ1-4,13,TRBV6-5,-,CAALQGNNEKLFF,TGTGCCGCACTACAGGGGAACAATGAAAAACTGTTTTTT
TRBD1,TRBJ2-7,15,TRBV9,-,CASSVTGIMGYEQYF,TGTGCCAGCAGCGTGACAGGGATAATGGGCTACGAGCAGTACTTC
-,TRBJ2-3,13,TRBV5-1,once,CASGQHSTDTQYF,TGCGCCAGCGGACAGCATAGCACAGATACGCAGTATTTT
TRBD2,TRBJ2-7,14,TRBV7-9,-,CASGGGAKSHEQYF,TGTGCCAGCGGCGGGGGGGCCAAGTCGCACGAGCAGTACTTC
-,TRBJ2-3,14,TRBV6-1,-,CASSGGSGPDTQYF,TGTGCCAGCAGTGGAGGTAGCGGTCCAGATACGCAGTATTTT
TRBD1,TRBJ1-2,15,TRBV7-9,-,CASSLETGGALGYTF,TGTGCCAGCAGCTTAGAGACAGGGGGGGCCCTTGGCTACACCTTC
TRBD1,TRBJ1-1,14,TRBV7-9,-,CASSLSLQGGEAFF,TGTGCCAGCAGCTTATCTCTTCAGGGGGGAGAAGCTTTCTTT
TRBD1,TRBJ2-7,15,TRBV27,-,CASSFAKTGVYEQYF,TGTGCCAGCAGTTTTGCGAAAACAGGGGTCTACGAGCAGTACTTC
-,TRBJ2-7,14,TRBV7-9,-,CASSLPGSSYEQYF,TGTGCCAGCAGCTTACCGGGAAGCTCCTACGAGCAGTACTTC
TRBD1,TRBJ1-4,13,TRBV29-1,-,CSAKTGTNEKLFF,TGCAGCGCCAAGACAGGGACTAATGAAAAACTGTTTTTT
TRBD2,TRBJ2-1,13,TRBV7-2,-,CASSLGLAGEQFF,TGTGCCAGCAGCTTAGGCCTAGCGGGTGAGCAGTTCTTC
-,TRBJ2-7,13,TRBV7-9,-,CASGGASSYEQYF,TGTGCCAGCGGGGGCGCGAGCTCCTACGAGCAGTACTTC
-,TRBJ1-6,15,TRBV2,-,CASSMEQPYNSPLHF,TGTGCCAGCAGTATGGAGCAGCCCTATAATTCACCCCTCCACTTT
TRBD2,TRBJ2-5,17,TRBV7-2,-,CASSPGLAGGVRETQYF,TGTGCCAGCAGCCCTGGACTAGCGGGAGGAGTCCGGGAGACCCAGTACTTC
-,TRBJ2-1,15,TRBV2,-,CASRNRDSDYNEQFF,TGTGCCAGCAGGAACCGGGACTCGGACTACAATGAGCAGTTCTTC
TRBD1,TRBJ2-2,14,TRBV4-3,-,CASSSRDRGWELFF,TGCGCCAGCAGCTCCCGGGACAGGGGGTGGGAGCTGTTTTTT
-,TRBJ2-7,15,TRBV4-1,-,CASSPGQAGLYEQYF,TGCGCCAGCAGCCCGGGCCAGGCGGGGCTGTACGAGCAGTACTTC
TRBD1,TRBJ2-7,15,TRBV11-2,-,CASSIHSTGSVEQYF,TGTGCCAGCAGCATACACTCGACAGGGTCGGTCGAGCAGTACTTC
TRBD2,TRBJ2-5,16,TRBV9,-,CASSVGASGGTETQYF,TGTGCCAGCAGCGTAGGGGCTAGCGGGGGGACGGAGACCCAGTACTTC
-,TRBJ2-3,16,TRBV11-2,-,CASSSSLTGSTDTQYF,TGTGCCAGCAGCTCCTCCTTGACGGGTAGCACAGATACGCAGTATTTT
TRBD2,TRBJ2-3,14,TRBV4-2,-,CASSRAGAEDTQYF,TGTGCCAGCAGCAGAGCGGGGGCCGAAGATACGCAGTATTTT
-,TRBJ2-2,15,TRBV27,few,CASQYVQGSAGELFF,TGTGCCAGCCAATACGTACAGGGCTCAGCCGGGGAGCTGTTTTTT
-,TRBJ1-5,15,TRBV9,-,CASSVSRDSNQPQHF,TGTGCCAGCAGCGTCTCCAGGGATAGCAATCAGCCCCAGCATTTT
TRBD2,TRBJ2-7,15,TRBV7-9,once,CASSLRSGGSYEQYF,TGTGCCAGCAGCTTAAGAAGCGGGGGGTCCTACGAGCAGTACTTC
-,TRBJ1-2,15,TRBV30,-,CAWSAPGEARYAGTF,TGTGCCTGGAGCGCACCCGGGGAGGCCCGCTATGCGGGCACCTTC
TRBD1,TRBJ1-1,13,TRBV11-1,-,CASSHPQGALAFF,TGTGCCAGCAGCCATCCCCAGGGGGCTCTAGCTTTCTTT
TRBD1,TRBJ2-7,13,TRBV10-3,once,CATRDRVVDEQYF,TGTGCCACCCGGGACAGGGTGGTTGACGAGCAGTACTTC
TRBD2,TRBJ2-1,15,TRBV5-1,few,CASSLEVAGNNEQFF,TGCGCCAGCAGCTTGGAGGTAGCGGGGAACAATGAGCAGTTCTTC
-,TRBJ2-3,13,TRBV30,-,CGGSWVSADTQYF,TGTGGAGGCTCTTGGGTGTCAGCAGATACGCAGTATTTT
-,TRBJ1-2,11,TRBV5-5,-,CASSFQYGYTF,TGTGCCAGCAGCTTCCAGTATGGCTACACCTTC